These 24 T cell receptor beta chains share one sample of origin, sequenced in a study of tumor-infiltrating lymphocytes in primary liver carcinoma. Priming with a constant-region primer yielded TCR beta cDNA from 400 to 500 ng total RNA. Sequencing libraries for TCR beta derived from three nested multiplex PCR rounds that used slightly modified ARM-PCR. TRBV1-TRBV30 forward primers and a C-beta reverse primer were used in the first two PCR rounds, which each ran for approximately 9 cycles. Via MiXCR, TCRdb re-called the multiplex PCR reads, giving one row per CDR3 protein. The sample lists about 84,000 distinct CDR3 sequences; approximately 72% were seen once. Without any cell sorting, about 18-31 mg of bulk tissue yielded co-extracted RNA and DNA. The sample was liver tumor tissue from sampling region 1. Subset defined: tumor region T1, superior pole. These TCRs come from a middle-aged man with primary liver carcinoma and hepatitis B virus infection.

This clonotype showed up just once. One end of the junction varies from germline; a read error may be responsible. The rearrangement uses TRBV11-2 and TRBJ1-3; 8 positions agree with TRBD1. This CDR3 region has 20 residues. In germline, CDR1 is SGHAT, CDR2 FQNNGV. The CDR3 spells CASSSSLRGQVVGSGNIIYF. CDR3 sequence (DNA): TGTGCCAGCAGCTCCTCGCTCCGGGGACAGGTTGTCGGCTCTGGAAACATCATATATTTT.

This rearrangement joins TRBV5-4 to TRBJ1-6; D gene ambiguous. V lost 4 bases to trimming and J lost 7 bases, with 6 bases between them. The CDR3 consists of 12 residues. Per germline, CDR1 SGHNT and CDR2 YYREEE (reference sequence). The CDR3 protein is CASSRLNSPLHF. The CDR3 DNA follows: TGTGCCAGCAGCCGCCTAAATTCACCCCTCCACTTT.

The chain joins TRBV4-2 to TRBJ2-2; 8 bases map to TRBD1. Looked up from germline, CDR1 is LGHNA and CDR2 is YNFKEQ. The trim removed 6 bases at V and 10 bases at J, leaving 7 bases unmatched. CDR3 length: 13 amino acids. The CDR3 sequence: CASRTGVGLELFF. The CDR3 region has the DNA TGTGCCAGCAGGACAGGGGTGGGCTTGGAGCTGTTTTTT.

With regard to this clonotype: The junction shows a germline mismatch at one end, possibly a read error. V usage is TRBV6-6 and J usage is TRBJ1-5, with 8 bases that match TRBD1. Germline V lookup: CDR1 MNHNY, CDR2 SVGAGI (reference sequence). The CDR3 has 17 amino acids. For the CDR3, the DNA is TGTGCCAGGAGTTACCCCCGGACAGGGAATAGCAATCAGCCCCAGCACTTT. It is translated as CARSYPRTGNSNQPQHF.

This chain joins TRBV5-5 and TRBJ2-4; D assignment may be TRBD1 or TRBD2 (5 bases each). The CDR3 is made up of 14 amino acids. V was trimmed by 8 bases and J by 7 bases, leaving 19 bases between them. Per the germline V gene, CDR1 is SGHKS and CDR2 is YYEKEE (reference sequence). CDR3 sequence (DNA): TGTGCCAGGAGCCTAGAGGCCGGGGCTAACATTCAGTACTTC. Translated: CARSLEAGANIQYF.

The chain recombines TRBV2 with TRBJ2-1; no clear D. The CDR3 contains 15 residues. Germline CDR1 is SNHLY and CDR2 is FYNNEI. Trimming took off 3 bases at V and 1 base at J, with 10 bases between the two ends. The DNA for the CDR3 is TGTGCCAGCAGTGAGTCGGCAGGTTCCTACAATGAGCAGTTCTTC. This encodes CASSESAGSYNEQFF.

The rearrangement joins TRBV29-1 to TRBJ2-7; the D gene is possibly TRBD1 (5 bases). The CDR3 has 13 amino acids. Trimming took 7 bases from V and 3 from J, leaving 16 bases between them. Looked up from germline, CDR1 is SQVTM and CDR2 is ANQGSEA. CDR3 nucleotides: TGCAGCGCTGCTCAAGGTAGGGGCTACGAGCAGTACTTC. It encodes CSAAQGRGYEQYF.

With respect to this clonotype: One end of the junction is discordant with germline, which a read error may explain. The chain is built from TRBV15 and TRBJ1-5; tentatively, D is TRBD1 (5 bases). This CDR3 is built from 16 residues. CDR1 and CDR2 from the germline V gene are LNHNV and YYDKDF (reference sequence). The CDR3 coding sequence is TGTGCCACCAGCAGTGACAGAGCAAGCGGTAATCAACCCCAGCATTTT. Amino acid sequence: CATSSDRASGNQPQHF.

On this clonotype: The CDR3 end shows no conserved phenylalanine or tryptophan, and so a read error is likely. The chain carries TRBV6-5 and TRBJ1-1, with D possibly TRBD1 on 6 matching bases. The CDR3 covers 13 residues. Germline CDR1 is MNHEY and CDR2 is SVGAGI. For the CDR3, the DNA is TGTGTCAGCAGTTACAGGGAGAACACTGAAGCTTTCTTA. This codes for CVSSYRENTEAFL.

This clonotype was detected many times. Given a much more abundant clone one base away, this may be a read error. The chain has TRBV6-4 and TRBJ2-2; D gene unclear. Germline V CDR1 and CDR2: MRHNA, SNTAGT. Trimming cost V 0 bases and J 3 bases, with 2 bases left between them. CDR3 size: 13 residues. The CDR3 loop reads CASSDSDTGELFF. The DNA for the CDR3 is TGTGCCAGCAGTGACTCGGACACCGGGGAGCTGTTTTTT.

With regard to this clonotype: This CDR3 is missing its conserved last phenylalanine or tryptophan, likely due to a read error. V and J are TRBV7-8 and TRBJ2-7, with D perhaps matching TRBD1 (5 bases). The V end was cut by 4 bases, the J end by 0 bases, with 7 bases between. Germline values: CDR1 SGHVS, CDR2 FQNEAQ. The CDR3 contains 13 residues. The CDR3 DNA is TGTGCCAGCAGCTATGACAGCTCCTACGAGCAGTACTAT. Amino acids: CASSYDSSYEQYY.

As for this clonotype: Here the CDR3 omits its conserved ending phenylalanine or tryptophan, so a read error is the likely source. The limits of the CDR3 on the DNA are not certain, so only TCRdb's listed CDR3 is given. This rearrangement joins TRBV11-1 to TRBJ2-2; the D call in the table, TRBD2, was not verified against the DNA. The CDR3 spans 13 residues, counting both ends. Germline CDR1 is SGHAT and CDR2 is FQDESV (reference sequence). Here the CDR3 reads CASSLLAGGELSS.

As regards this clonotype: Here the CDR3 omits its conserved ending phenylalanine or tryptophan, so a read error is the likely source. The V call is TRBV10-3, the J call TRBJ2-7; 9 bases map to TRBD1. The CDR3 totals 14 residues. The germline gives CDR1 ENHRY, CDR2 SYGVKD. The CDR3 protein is CVISPGTGTYEQYL. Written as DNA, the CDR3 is TGTGTCATCAGTCCCGGGACAGGGACCTACGAGCAGTACTTA.

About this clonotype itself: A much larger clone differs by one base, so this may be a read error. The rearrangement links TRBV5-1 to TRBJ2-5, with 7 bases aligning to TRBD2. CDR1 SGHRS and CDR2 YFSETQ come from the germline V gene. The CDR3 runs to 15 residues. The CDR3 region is CVSGGDGREVETQYF. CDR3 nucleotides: TGCGTCAGCGGTGGGGATGGCCGGGAGGTTGAGACCCAGTACTTC.

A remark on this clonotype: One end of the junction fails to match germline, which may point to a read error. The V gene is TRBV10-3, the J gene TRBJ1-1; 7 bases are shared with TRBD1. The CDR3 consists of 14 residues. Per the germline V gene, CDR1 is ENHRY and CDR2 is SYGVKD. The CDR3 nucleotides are TGTGTCATCAGTGGTGACAGGGCGAACACTGGAGCTTTCTTT. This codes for CVISGDRANTGAFF.

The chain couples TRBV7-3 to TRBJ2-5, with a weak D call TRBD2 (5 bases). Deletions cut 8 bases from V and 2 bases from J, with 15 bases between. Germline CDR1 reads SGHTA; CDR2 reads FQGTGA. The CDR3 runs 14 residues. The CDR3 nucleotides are TGTGCCAGCGGCTCGGGCGGGTTACAAGAGACCCAGTACTTC. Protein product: CASGSGGLQETQYF.

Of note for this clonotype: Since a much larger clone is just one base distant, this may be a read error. This CDR3 reads CASSFMRGDMQYF. The CDR3, as DNA: TGTGCCAGCAGTTTTATGAGGGGAGATATGCAGTATTTT. This sequence joins TRBV28 and TRBJ2-3, with D perhaps TRBD1 or TRBD2 (5 bases each). This CDR3 has 13 residues. Germline-derived CDR1 and CDR2 are MDHEN and SYDVKM. Full variable domain (outside the CDR3, taken from reference TRBV28 and TRBJ2-3): DVKVTQSSRYLVKRTGEKVFLECVQDMDHENMFWYRQDPGLGLRLIYFSYDVKMKEKGDIPEGYSVSREKKERFSLILESASTNQTSMYLCASSFMRGDMQYFGPGTRLTVL.

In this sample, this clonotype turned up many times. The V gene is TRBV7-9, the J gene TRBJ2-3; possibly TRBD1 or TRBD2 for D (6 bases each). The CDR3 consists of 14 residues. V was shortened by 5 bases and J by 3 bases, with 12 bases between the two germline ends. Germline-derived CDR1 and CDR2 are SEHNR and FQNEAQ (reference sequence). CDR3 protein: CASSGPGATDTQYF. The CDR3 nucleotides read TGTGCCAGCAGCGGCCCGGGGGCGACAGATACGCAGTATTTT.

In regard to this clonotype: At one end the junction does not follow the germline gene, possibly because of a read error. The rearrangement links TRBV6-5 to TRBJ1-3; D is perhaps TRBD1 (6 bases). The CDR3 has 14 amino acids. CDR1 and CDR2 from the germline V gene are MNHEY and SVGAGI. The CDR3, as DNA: TGTGCAAGCAGACTAGCGGCGACAGGAAACATCATATATTTT. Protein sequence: CASRLAATGNIIYF.

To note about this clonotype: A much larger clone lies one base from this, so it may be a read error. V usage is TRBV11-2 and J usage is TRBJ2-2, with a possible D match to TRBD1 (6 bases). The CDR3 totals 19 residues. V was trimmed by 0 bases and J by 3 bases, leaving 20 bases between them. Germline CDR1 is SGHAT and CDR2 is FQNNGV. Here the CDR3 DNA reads TGTGCCAGCAGCTTAGATCGAGGGGGAGTGTGCCCAGACACCGGGGAGCTGTTTTTT. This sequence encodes CASSLDRGGVCPDTGELFF. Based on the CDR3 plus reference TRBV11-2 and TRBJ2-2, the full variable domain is EAGVAQSPRYKIIEKRQSVAFWCNPISGHATLYWYQQILGQGPKLLIQFQNNGVVDDSQLPKDRFSAERLKGVDSTLKIQPAKLEDSAVYLCASSLDRGGVCPDTGELFFGEGSRLTVL.

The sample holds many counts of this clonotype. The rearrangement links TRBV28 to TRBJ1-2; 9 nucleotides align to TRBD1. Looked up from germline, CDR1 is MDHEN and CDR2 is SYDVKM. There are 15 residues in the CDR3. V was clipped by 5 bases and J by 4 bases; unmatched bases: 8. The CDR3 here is CASSLPPGQGYGYTF. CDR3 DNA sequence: TGTGCCAGCAGTCTCCCCCCGGGACAGGGCTATGGCTACACCTTC.

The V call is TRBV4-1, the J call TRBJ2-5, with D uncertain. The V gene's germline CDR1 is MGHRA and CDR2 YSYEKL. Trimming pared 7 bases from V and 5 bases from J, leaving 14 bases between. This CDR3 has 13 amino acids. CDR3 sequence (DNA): TGCGCCAGCATCCGGGTTATCGTGGAGACCCAGTACTTC. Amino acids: CASIRVIVETQYF.

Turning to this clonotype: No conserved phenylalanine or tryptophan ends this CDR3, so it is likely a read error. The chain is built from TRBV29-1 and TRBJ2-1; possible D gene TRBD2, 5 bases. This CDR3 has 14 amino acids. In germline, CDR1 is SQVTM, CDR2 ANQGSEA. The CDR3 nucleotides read TGTAGCGCAGACTCGTTTACCGTCTCCAATGAGCAGTTCATC. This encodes CSADSFTVSNEQFI.

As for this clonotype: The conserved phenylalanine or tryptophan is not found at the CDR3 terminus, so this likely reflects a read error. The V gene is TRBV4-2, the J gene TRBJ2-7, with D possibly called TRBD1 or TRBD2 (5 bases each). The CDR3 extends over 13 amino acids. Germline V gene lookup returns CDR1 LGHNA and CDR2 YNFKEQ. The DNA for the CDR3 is TGTGCCAGTAGCCAAGATTTGGGACGCGGGCAGTACTGC. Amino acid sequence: CASSQDLGRGQYC.